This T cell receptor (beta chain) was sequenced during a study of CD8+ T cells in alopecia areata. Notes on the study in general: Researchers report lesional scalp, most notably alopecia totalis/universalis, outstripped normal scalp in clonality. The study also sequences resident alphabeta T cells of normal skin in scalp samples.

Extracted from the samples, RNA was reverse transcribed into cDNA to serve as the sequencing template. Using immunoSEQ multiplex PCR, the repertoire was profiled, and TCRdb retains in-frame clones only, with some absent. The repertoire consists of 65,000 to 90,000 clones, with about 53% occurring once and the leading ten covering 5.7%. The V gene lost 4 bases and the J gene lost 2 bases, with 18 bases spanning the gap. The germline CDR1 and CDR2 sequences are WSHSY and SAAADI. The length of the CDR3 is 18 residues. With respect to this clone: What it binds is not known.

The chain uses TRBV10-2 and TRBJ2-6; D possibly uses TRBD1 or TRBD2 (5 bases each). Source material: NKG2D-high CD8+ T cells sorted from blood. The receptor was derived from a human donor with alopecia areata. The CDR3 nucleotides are TGCGCCAGCAGTGGTAGGGACCGACGCCCAACTGGGGCCAACGTCCTGACTTTC. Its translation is CASSGRDRRPTGANVLTF.